This TCR beta chain was identified in a study of OX40 agonist ivuxolimab in advanced cancers. Study-level background: People in dose escalation had one of these cancers: hepatocellular carcinoma, melanoma, renal cell or head and neck cancer.

Findings of the study overall: Among T cells, CD8+ cells averaged more expanded clones than CD4+ cells. Both blood CD4+ and CD8+ T cells showed clonal growth by week 6 at 0.1 to 3.0 mg/kg.

Blood specimens came from baseline, cycle 4 day 1, and cycle 7 day 1. In regard to this clone: Its antigen is as yet unknown.

TCRdb keeps only in-frame clones here, not all; method: immunoSEQ multiplex PCR. The sample has 25,000 to 30,000 clones, around 86% seen once. The CDR3 length is 15 residues. Trimming removed 7 bases at V and 0 bases at J, with 10 bases between. Germline lookup yields CDR1 SNHLY and CDR2 FYNNEI. The sample consisted of CD4+ or CD8+ T cells sorted from blood, taken in a trial of the OX40 agonist ivuxolimab. This TCR derives from an adult with an advanced solid tumor such as melanoma, head and neck, liver or kidney cancer. The chain uses TRBV2 and TRBJ2-6, with D tentatively TRBD1 (5 bases). The DNA of the CDR3 is TGTGCCAGCATCCGACAGCCCTCTGGGGCCAACGTCCTGACTTTC. Its protein product is CASIRQPSGANVLTF.